This TCR beta chain appears in the sequencing data of a study of blood T cell repertoires in COVID-19. Looking at the study overall: Spain, Italy and the United States supplied samples that represented acute and convalescent COVID-19. The cDNA or gDNA used as material had been derived from T cells, B-cell-depleted T cells, or PBMCs.

Original handling: Reference gene primers were amplified, and this amplification served to estimate nucleated cell counts. The data were produced by immunoSEQ multiplex PCR, yet TCRdb's version contains in-frame clones alone and is incomplete. V, J and clone size are taken as reported in that table, and D and trimming were inferred from the DNA itself. The data hold 90,000 to 150,000 clones, with 75% to 85% observed a single time. The CDR3 is made up of 19 amino acids. The germline CDR1 and CDR2 sequences are LGHNA and YSLEER. V shed 1 base, J shed 2 bases, and the junction held 16 bases outside the gene matches.

The chain combines TRBV4-3 with TRBJ1-2, with 7 bases fitting TRBD1. Material for sequencing was peripheral blood. The source of this sequence is a human donor in a cohort sampled during active COVID-19. Here the CDR3 DNA reads TGCGCCAGCAGCCAAGGGGCAGGGGGGAAATGGGAGTCGAACTATGGCTACACCTTC. Translated, it gives CASSQGAGGKWESNYGYTF.